This paragraph reports one T cell receptor beta chain. Its antigen is unidentified. The CDR3 spans 13 residues. V lost 3 bases and J 4 bases, leaving 9 bases between the germline ends. This entry comes from a study of T cell responses to AZD1222 COVID-19 vaccine. Study-wide points: Repertoires were collected only later (after the peak T cell response had occurred).

Data came from immunoSEQ multiplex PCR; TCRdb stores just in-frame clones and leaves some out. The sample shows about 150,000 clones, 87% of them seen only once. Second-dose intervals of approximately 4 or approximately 12 weeks were pooled. The sample consisted of peripheral blood, taken 28 days after the second AZD1222 dose. The receptor comes from an adult who received the AZD1222 COVID-19 vaccine. This chain joins TRBV12-3 or TRBV12-4 and TRBJ1-1; D possibly corresponds to TRBD1 (5 bases). The CDR3 loop is CASSFMGRTEAFF. For the CDR3, the DNA is TGTGCCAGCAGTTTTATGGGGCGCACTGAAGCTTTCTTT.